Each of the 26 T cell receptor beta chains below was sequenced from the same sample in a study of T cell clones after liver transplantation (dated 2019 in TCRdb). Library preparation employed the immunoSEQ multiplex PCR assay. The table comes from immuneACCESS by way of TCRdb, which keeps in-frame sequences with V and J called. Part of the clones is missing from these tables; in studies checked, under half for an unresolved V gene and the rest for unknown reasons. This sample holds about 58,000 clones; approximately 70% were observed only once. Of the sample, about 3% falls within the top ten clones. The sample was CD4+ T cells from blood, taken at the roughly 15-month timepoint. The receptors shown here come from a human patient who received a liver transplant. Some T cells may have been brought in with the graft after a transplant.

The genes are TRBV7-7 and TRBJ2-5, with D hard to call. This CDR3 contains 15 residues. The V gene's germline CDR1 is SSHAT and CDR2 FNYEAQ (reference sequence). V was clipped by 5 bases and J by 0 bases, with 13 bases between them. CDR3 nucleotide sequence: TGTGCCAGCAGCCTAGGCGTAGGGAACCAAGAGACCCAGTACTTC. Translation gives CASSLGVGNQETQYF.

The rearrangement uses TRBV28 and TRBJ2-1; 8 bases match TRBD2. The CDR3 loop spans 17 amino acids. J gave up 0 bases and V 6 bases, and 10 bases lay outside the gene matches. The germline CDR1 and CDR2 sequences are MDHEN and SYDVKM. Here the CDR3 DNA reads TGTGCCAGCAGGCCTAGCGGGCCATCTTTCTCCTACAATGAGCAGTTCTTC. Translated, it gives CASRPSGPSFSYNEQFF.

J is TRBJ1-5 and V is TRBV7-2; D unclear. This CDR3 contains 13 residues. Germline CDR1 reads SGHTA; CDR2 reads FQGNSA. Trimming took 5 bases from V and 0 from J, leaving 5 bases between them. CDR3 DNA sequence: TGTGCCAGCAGCACTCATAGCAATCAGCCCCAGCATTTT. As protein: CASSTHSNQPQHF.

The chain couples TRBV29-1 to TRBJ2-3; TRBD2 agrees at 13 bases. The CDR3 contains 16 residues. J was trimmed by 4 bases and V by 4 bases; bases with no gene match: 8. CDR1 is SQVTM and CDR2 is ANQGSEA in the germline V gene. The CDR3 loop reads CSVVTSGRAGADTQYF. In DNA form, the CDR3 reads TGCAGCGTTGTTACTAGCGGGAGGGCCGGGGCAGATACGCAGTATTTT.

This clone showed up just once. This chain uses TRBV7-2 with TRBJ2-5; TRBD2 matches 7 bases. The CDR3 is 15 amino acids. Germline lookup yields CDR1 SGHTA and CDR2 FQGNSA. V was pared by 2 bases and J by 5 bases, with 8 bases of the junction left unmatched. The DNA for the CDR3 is TGTGCCAGCAGCTTATGGGGGGGGAGCAGGGAGACCCAGTACTTC. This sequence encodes CASSLWGGSRETQYF.

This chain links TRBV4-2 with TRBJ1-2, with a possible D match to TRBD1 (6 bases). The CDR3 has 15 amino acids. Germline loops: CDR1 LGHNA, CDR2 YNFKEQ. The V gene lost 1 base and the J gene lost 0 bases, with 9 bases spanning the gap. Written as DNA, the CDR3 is TGTGCCAGCAGCCAAGGGGACAACTCTAACTATGGCTACACCTTC. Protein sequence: CASSQGDNSNYGYTF.

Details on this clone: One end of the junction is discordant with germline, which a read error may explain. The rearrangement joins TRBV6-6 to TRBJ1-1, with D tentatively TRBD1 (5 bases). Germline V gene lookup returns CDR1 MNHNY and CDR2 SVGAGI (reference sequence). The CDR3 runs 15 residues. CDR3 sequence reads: CASTPLRTLNTGAFF. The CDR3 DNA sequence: TGTGCCAGCACCCCACTGCGGACATTAAACACTGGAGCTTTCTTT.

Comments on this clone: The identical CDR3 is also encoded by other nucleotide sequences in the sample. This CDR3 reads CASSLGGRETQYF. The CDR3, as DNA: TGTGCCAGCAGTTTGGGGGGGCGAGAGACCCAGTACTTC. The gene calls are TRBV28 and TRBJ2-5; tentatively, D is TRBD2 (7 bases). Germline CDR1 reads MDHEN; CDR2 reads SYDVKM. This CDR3 region has 13 residues. Trimming stripped 3 bases from V and 4 bases from J, with 9 bases between.

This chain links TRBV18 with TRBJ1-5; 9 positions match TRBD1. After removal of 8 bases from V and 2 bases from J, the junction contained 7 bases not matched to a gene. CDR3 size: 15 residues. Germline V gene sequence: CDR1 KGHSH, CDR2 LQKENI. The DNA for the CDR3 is TGTGCCAGCCCAGCGGACAGGGGTGGCAATCAGCCCCAGCATTTT. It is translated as CASPADRGGNQPQHF.

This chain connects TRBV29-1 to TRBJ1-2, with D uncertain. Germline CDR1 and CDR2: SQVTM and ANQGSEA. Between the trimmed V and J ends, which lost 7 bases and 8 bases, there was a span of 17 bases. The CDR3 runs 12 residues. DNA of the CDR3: TGCAGCGCCACCGATGGTGGGAGAGGCTACACCTTC. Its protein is CSATDGGRGYTF.

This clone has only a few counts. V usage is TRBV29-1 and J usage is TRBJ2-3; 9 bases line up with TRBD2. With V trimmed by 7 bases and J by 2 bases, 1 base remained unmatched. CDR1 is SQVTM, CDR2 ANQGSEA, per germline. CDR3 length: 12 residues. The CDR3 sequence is CSASGVTDTQYF. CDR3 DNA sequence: TGCAGCGCTAGCGGGGTCACAGATACGCAGTATTTT.

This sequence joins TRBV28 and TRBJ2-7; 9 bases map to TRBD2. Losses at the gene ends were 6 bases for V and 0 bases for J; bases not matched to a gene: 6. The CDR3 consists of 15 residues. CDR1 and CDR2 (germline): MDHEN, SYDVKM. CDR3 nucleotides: TGTGCCAGCAGCCAAGCGGGGGGCAACTCCTACGAGCAGTACTTC. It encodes CASSQAGGNSYEQYF.

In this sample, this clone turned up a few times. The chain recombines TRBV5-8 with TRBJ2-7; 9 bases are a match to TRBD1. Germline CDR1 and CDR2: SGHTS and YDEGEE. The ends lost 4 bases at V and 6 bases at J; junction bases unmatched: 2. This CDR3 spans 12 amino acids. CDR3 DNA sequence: TGTGCCAGCAGCCCGGACAGGGGCGAGCAGTACGTC. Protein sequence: CASSPDRGEQYV.

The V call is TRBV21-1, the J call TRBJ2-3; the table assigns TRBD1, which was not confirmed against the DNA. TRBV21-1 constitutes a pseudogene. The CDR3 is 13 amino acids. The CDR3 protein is CARLRDRDDTQYF. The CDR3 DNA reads TGTGCCCGATTAAGGGACAGGGACGATACGCAGTATTTT.

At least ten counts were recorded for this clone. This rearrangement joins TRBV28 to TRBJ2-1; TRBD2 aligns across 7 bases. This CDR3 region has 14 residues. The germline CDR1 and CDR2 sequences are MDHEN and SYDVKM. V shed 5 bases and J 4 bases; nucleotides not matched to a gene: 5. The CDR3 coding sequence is TGTGCCAGCAGTCCCTCGGGGGGTTACAATGAGCAGTTCTTC. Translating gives CASSPSGGYNEQFF.

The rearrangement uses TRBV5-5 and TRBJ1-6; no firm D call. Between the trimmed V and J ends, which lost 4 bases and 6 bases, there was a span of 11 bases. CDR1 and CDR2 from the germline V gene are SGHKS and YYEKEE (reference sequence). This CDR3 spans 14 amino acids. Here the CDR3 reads CASSPGPINSPLHF. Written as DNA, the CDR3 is TGTGCCAGCAGCCCTGGACCCATTAATTCACCCCTCCACTTT.

Here the CDR3 DNA reads TGTGCAAGTCGCTTAGATGGGGCCCCGGGCACTGAAGCTTTCTTT. This gives the protein CASRLDGAPGTEAFF. V gene TRBV12-2 combines with J gene TRBJ1-1; TRBD1 was called by the table and not checked on the DNA. TRBV12-2 is a pseudogene locus. The CDR3 is 15 residues long.

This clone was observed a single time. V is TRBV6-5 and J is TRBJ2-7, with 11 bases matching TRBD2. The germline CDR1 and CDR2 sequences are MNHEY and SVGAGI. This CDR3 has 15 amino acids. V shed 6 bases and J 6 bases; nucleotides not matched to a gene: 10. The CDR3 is CASRPYSGGAREQYF. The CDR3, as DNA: TGTGCCAGCAGACCATATAGCGGGGGGGCGCGCGAGCAGTACTTC.

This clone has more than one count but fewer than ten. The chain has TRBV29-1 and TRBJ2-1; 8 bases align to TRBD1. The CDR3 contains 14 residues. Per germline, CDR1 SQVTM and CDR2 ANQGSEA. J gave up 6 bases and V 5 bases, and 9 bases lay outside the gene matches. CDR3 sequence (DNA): TGCAGCGTTTTATCCCAGGGGGCTGGCAATGAGCAGTTCTTC. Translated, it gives CSVLSQGAGNEQFF.

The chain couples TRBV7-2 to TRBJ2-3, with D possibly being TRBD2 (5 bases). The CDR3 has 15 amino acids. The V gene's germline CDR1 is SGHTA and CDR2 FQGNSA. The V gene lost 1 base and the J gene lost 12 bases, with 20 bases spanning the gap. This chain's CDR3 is CASSLEIRGSSPQYF. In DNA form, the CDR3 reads TGTGCCAGCAGCTTAGAGATACGGGGTTCGAGTCCCCAGTATTTT.

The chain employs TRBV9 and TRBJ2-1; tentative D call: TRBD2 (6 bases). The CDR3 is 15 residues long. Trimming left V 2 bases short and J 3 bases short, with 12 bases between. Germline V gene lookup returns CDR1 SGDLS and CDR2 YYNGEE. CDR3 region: CASSVTGAFYNEQFF. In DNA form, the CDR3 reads TGTGCCAGCAGCGTTACGGGAGCTTTCTACAATGAGCAGTTCTTC.

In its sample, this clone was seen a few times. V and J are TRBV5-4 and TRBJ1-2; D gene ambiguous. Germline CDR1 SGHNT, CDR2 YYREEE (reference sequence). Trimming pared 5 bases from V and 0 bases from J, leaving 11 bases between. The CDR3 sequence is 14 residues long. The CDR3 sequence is CASRPAEANYGYTF. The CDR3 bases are TGTGCCAGCAGGCCGGCCGAAGCTAACTATGGCTACACCTTC. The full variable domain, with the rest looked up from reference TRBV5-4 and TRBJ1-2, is ETGVTQSPTHLIKTRGQQVTLRCSSQSGHNTVSWYQQALGQGPQFIFQYYREEENGRGNFPPRFSGLQFPNYSSELNVNALELDDSALYLCASRPAEANYGYTFGSGTRLTVV.

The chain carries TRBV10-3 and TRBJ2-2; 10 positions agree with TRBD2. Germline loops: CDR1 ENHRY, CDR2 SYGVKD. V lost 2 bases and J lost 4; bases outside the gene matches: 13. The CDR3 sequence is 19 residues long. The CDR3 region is CAISENGGASGSGTGELFF. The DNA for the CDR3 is TGTGCCATCAGTGAGAACGGCGGGGCTAGCGGGAGTGGCACCGGGGAGCTGTTTTTT.

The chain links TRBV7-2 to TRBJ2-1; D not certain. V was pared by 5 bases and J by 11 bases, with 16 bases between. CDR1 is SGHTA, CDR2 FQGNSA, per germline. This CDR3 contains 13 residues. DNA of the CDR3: TGTGCCAGCAGCACGTTGATTTACGAGCAGCAGTTCTTC. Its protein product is CASSTLIYEQQFF.

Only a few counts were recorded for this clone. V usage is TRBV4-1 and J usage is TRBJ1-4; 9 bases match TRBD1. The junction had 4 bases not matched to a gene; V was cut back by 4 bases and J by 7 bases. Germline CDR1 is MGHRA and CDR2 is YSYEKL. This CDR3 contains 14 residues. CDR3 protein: CASSPGTGSEKLFF. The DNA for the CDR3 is TGCGCCAGCAGCCCAGGGACAGGGAGTGAAAAACTGTTTTTT.

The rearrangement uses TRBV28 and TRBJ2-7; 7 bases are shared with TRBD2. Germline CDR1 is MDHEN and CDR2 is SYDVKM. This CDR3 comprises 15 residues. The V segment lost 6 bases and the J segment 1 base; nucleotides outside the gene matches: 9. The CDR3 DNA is TGTGCCAGCAGCCATGGACTAGGCCTATCCTACGAGCAGTACGTC. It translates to CASSHGLGLSYEQYV.